This passage covers 2 T cell receptor beta chains from one sample sequenced in a study of identical twins. Each CDR3 protein is one row after TCRdb ran MiXCR on the 5' RACE reads. This table has 500,000 to 650,000 distinct CDR3 sequences, 20% to 25% appearing once. This sample also belongs to another study, concerning yellow fever vaccine responses in identical twins.

Sequenced sample: CD4+ T cells sorted from blood. The receptors shown here come from a woman aged 18-30 years in good health.

This clonotype was recorded a few times. This sequence joins TRBV29-1 and TRBJ2-3; TRBD2 aligns across 9 bases. CDR3 length: 13 amino acids. V lost 5 bases to trimming and J lost 1 base; unmatched junction nucleotides: 1. CDR1 and CDR2 from the germline V gene are SQVTM and ANQGSEA. The CDR3: CSVSSGGTDTQYF. The CDR3 nucleotides are TGCAGCGTTTCTAGCGGGGGCACAGATACGCAGTATTTT.

V is TRBV27 and J is TRBJ2-5, with D possibly TRBD1 on 7 matching bases. The CDR3 totals 15 residues. V was clipped by 1 base and J by 4 bases, with 13 bases between them. In germline, CDR1 is MNHEY, CDR2 SMNVEV (reference sequence). The CDR3 loop reads CASSLFTQGGETQYF. CDR3 nucleotide sequence: TGTGCCAGCAGTTTATTCACCCAGGGGGGAGAGACCCAGTACTTC.